These 19 T cell receptor beta chains originate from one sample sequenced in a study of blood T cell repertoires in COVID-19. TCRdb's copy holds only in-frame clones and misses some; the assay was immunoSEQ multiplex PCR. The sample contains 150,000 to 200,000 clones, roughly 82% of which appear only once. The sequencing input was peripheral blood. The receptors shown here come from a woman aged 60-75 years with COVID-19, enrolled during active disease.

The chain couples TRBV4-3 to TRBJ2-3, with 7 bases identical to TRBD1. The CDR3 runs to 14 residues. In germline, CDR1 is LGHNA, CDR2 YSLEER. The V and J ends lost 4 bases and 2 bases, in that order; junction bases with no gene match: 3. CDR3 sequence: CASSPGQNTDTQYF. The CDR3, as DNA: TGCGCCAGCAGCCCGGGACAGAACACAGATACGCAGTATTTT.

In its sample, this clone was seen once. J is TRBJ2-7 and V is TRBV19, with D unresolved. The CDR3 has 14 residues. Per the germline V gene, CDR1 is LNHDA and CDR2 is SQIVND (reference sequence). With 3 bases removed from V and 0 bases from J, the gap between germline ends came to 9 bases. The CDR3 region is CASSMQVSSYEQYF. The CDR3 coding sequence is TGTGCCAGTAGTATGCAGGTCTCCTCCTACGAGCAGTACTTC.

This chain joins TRBV7-3 and TRBJ2-2; 11 bases agree with TRBD2. The trim removed 7 bases at V and 1 base at J, leaving 5 bases unmatched. This CDR3 spans 16 amino acids. Germline V gives CDR1 SGHTA, CDR2 FQGTGA. The CDR3 DNA is TGTGCCAGCACCCTAGCGGGAGGCTTGAACACCGGGGAGCTGTTTTTT. The encoded protein is CASTLAGGLNTGELFF.

This chain uses TRBV5-6 with TRBJ1-5; D is unresolved. V lost 2 bases and J lost 7, with 13 bases in between. CDR1 is SGHDT, CDR2 YYEEEE, per germline. The CDR3 runs to 14 residues. CDR3 region: CASSFPGPGQPQHF. CDR3 in DNA: TGTGCCAGCAGCTTTCCGGGCCCGGGGCAGCCCCAGCATTTT.

The table lists this clone with a few counts. The chain couples TRBV28 to TRBJ2-2; TRBD1 matches 12 bases. Germline trimming cut 1 base from V and 7 bases from J; bases unmatched to any gene: 13. This CDR3 is built from 19 residues. From germline, CDR1 is MDHEN and CDR2 SYDVKM. The CDR3 spells CASSLLWSGQGAQGGELFF. The CDR3, as DNA: TGTGCCAGCAGTTTATTATGGTCGGGACAGGGGGCGCAGGGCGGGGAGCTGTTTTTT.

This clone has only one observation. The CDR3 loop reads CASSSGQASSPLHF. The DNA of the CDR3 is TGTGCCAGCAGCTCGGGACAGGCCTCTTCACCCCTCCACTTT. The chain carries TRBV5-6 and TRBJ1-6; 8 nucleotides align to TRBD1. J lost 9 bases, V lost 3 bases, and 5 bases had no gene match. From germline, CDR1 is SGHDT and CDR2 YYEEEE. The CDR3 runs to 14 residues. The complete variable domain, with remaining parts taken from reference TRBV5-6 and TRBJ1-6, reads DAGVTQSPTHLIKTRGQQVTLRCSPKSGHDTVSWYQQALGQGPQFIFQYYEEEERQRGNFPDRFSGHQFPNYSSELNVNALLLGDSALYLCASSSGQASSPLHFGNGTRLTVT.

The chain couples TRBV19 to TRBJ1-6; 8 bases match TRBD1. Germline lookup yields CDR1 LNHDA and CDR2 SQIVND (reference sequence). V shed 9 bases and J 10 bases; nucleotides not matched to a gene: 8. This CDR3 has 13 residues. CDR3 amino acids: CASTQGEGSPLHF. The CDR3 DNA reads TGTGCCAGCACACAGGGGGAAGGGTCACCCCTCCACTTT.

The gene calls are TRBV6-1 and TRBJ1-1, with D possibly TRBD1 on 6 matching bases. Germline CDR1 reads MNHNS; CDR2 reads SASEGT. CDR3 length: 16 residues. V lost 2 bases, J lost 2 bases, and 15 bases lay in between. The DNA for the CDR3 is TGTGCCAGCAGTGAACCATGGACAGCCGAAAACACTGAAGCTTTCTTT. Protein: CASSEPWTAENTEAFF.

This clone was picked up a small number of times. V and J are TRBV6-5 and TRBJ2-7; D is perhaps TRBD2 (6 bases). Germline CDR1 MNHEY, CDR2 SVGAGI. The length of the CDR3 is 13 residues. V was clipped by 7 bases and J by 6 bases, with 16 bases between them. This CDR3 is CASTLTTEGEQYV. The CDR3 coding sequence is TGTGCCAGCACTTTGACCACGGAGGGCGAGCAGTACGTC.

This clone is a singleton in its sample. The chain recombines TRBV2 with TRBJ1-3; perhaps TRBD1 as D (6 bases). The CDR3 length is 15 residues. Germline V CDR1 and CDR2: SNHLY, FYNNEI. V was trimmed by 5 bases and J by 4 bases, leaving 15 bases between them. CDR3 bases: TGTGCCAGCAGTCCCTCCGGGACAACCGGAAACACCATATATTTT. It codes for CASSPSGTTGNTIYF.

The CDR3 DNA sequence: TGTGCCAGCAGCCTCGAGGCTGGCGAAAAACTGTTTTTT. This encodes CASSLEAGEKLFF. V gene TRBV5-6 combines with J gene TRBJ1-4; D unclear. V lost 4 bases to trimming and J lost 8 bases, with 12 bases between them. This CDR3 contains 13 residues. Germline V gives CDR1 SGHDT, CDR2 YYEEEE. The full variable domain, completed using reference TRBV5-6 and TRBJ1-4, is DAGVTQSPTHLIKTRGQQVTLRCSPKSGHDTVSWYQQALGQGPQFIFQYYEEEERQRGNFPDRFSGHQFPNYSSELNVNALLLGDSALYLCASSLEAGEKLFFGSGTQLSVL.

The chain links TRBV7-8 to TRBJ1-5, with 7 bases fitting TRBD1. The V gene end was trimmed by 5 bases and the J gene end by 0 bases; junction bases not matched to a gene: 10. The CDR3 covers 17 residues. Germline V gene data show CDR1 as SGHVS and CDR2 as FQNEAQ. CDR3 in DNA: TGTGCCAGCAGCCCCGTACAGGGGATTTATAGCAATCAGCCCCAGCATTTT. Translation gives CASSPVQGIYSNQPQHF.

This sequence joins TRBV9 and TRBJ1-6; D not resolved. Trimming removed 0 bases at V and 5 bases at J, with 9 bases between. This CDR3 is built from 15 residues. CDR1 is SGDLS, CDR2 YYNGEE, per germline. The CDR3 bases are TGTGCCAGCAGCGTAGACCCAGAGGATAATTCACCCCTCCACTTT. Protein: CASSVDPEDNSPLHF.

The rearrangement joins TRBV30 to TRBJ1-5; D is possibly TRBD1 (5 bases). This CDR3 comprises 13 residues. V was cut by 5 bases and J by 2 bases, with 10 bases left in between. Germline V gene sequence: CDR1 GTSNPN, CDR2 SVGIG (reference sequence). For the CDR3, the DNA is TGTGCCTGGGGGGTAGGGGGCAATCAGCCCCAGCATTTT. Its translation is CAWGVGGNQPQHF.

In this sample, this clone turned up a few times. The rearrangement uses TRBV7-9 and TRBJ2-2; possibly TRBD2 for D (6 bases). V was cut by 5 bases and J by 0 bases, with 19 bases left in between. Per germline, CDR1 SEHNR and CDR2 FQNEAQ (reference sequence). CDR3 length: 18 amino acids. The CDR3 loop is CASSLGLTEAPNTGELFF. CDR3 nucleotides: TGTGCCAGCAGCCTGGGACTGACGGAGGCCCCGAACACCGGGGAGCTGTTTTTT.

The chain combines TRBV7-2 with TRBJ2-7; 10 nucleotides align to TRBD1. The CDR3 is made up of 15 amino acids. Germline values: CDR1 SGHTA, CDR2 FQGNSA. V lost 4 bases and J lost 1; bases outside the gene matches: 4. The DNA of the CDR3 is TGTGCCAGCAGCTCAAGGGGACAGGGGTCCTACGAGCAGTACTTC. Its translation is CASSSRGQGSYEQYF.

The rearrangement joins TRBV6-1 to TRBJ2-1; D might be TRBD2 (5 bases). Per the germline V gene, CDR1 is MNHNS and CDR2 is SASEGT. V was clipped by 3 bases and J by 3 bases, with 12 bases between them. The CDR3 contains 15 residues. The CDR3 loop is CASSDRSGIYNEQFF. The CDR3 DNA reads as TGTGCCAGCAGTGATCGTTCGGGGATCTACAATGAGCAGTTCTTC.

This clone was detected only a few times. The V call is TRBV19, the J call TRBJ2-2; TRBD1 aligns across 7 bases. Germline-derived CDR1 and CDR2 are LNHDA and SQIVND (reference sequence). The CDR3 extends over 12 amino acids. V shed 9 bases, J shed 6 bases, and the junction held 4 bases outside the gene matches. CDR3 nucleotides: TGTGCCAGCCAGGGGGTTGCCGGGGAGCTGTTTTTT. Translated: CASQGVAGELFF.

This clone was recorded at least ten times. The chain uses TRBV7-9 and TRBJ2-7; the D is unclear. CDR1 and CDR2 from the germline V gene are SEHNR and FQNEAQ (reference sequence). CDR3 size: 13 residues. Trimming pared 8 bases from V and 6 bases from J, leaving 17 bases between. CDR3 loop: CASGPPASTEQYF. In DNA, the CDR3 is TGTGCCAGCGGCCCTCCCGCCAGTACCGAGCAGTACTTC.